This T cell receptor beta chain comes out of a study of CD8+CD57+ T cells in acquired aplastic anemia. Study information: On average, sorted CD4+ and CD8+ cells gave roughly 2.9 ug of DNA. Overall study findings and caveats: Fewer than 30 shared CD8+ CDR3s appeared highly expressed within patients' immunodominant clones. Patients showed no significant difference from controls in CD8+ Simpson's diversity.

The TCR beta profiling, which covered VDJ combination and CDR3 sequence, was carried out using genomic DNA as the template. TCRdb independently ran MiXCR on the reads; one entry per CDR3 protein. The profile shows roughly 80,000 distinct CDR3 sequences, around 70% of them singletons. The CDR3 has 14 amino acids. V lost 9 bases to trimming and J lost 7 bases; unmatched junction nucleotides: 9. Germline V gene lookup returns CDR1 LNHDA and CDR2 SQIVND (reference sequence). Those patients picked for sequencing had displayed CD8+CD57+ cell expansion on flow cytometry. The cohort consisted entirely of patients having severe acquired aplastic anemia. A remark on this clonotype: What it binds is not known.

V gene TRBV19 combines with J gene TRBJ1-5, with 10 bases that match TRBD1. Sequencing used sorted CD4+, CD8+, or CD8+CD57+ T cells (not recorded which) from PBMCs. The origin of this receptor is a human donor with aplastic anemia. The CDR3: CASSVDRGTQPQHF. The CDR3 bases are TGTGCCAGCTCCGTGGACAGGGGGACCCAGCCCCAGCATTTT. The full variable domain, with the rest looked up from reference TRBV19 and TRBJ1-5, is DGGITQSPKYLFRKEGQNVTLSCEQNLNHDAMYWYRQDPGQGLRLIYYSQIVNDFQKGDIAEGYSVSREKKESFPLTVTSAQKNPTAFYLCASSVDRGTQPQHFGDGTRLSIL.